Listed below are T cell receptor beta chains from one sample, sequenced in a study of graft-versus-host responses after intestinal transplantation. These receptors lack a known antigen. The repertoire was sequenced with immunoSEQ multiplex PCR; TCRdb's copy has only in-frame clones and lacks some. The sample lists over 75,000 clones, about 88% occurring once. Sequencing used unstimulated CD4+ T cells sorted from spleen or lymph node cells, obtained before transplant. The receptors shown here come from a human donor who was the organ donor for an intestinal transplant. Both conserved end residues are part of each CDR3. The order of the fields is D gene, clone size, V gene, J gene, CDR3 DNA, CDR3 protein. The D gene is left open where the match is weak. Clone sizes are given selectively: once, few, many, or a class where the clone is expanded.

.,.,TRBV6-1,TRBJ2-1,TGTGCCAGCAGTGAATTCTCGAGGAGCTCCTACAATGAGCAGTTCTTC,CASSEFSRSSYNEQFF
.,.,TRBV6-5,TRBJ2-1,TGTGCCACCAAAGGGGTCGATGAGCAGTTCTTC,CATKGVDEQFF
.,.,TRBV12-5,TRBJ1-1,TGTGCTAGTGGCCCCAGCGGGACCGAAGCTTTCTTT,CASGPSGTEAFF
.,.,TRBV5-1,TRBJ1-2,TGCGCCAGCACCGTAGGGGGAACAGGACTTAACTATGGCTACACCTTC,CASTVGGTGLNYGYTF
.,.,TRBV6-1,TRBJ2-1,TGTGCCAGCAGGCAAAAGAGGGCGGAGGATGAGCAGTTCTTC,CASRQKRAEDEQFF
.,.,TRBV18,TRBJ2-7,TGTGCCAGCTCACCCACCTTGAGTTCTATCTACGAGCAGTACTTC,CASSPTLSSIYEQYF
.,.,TRBV9,TRBJ2-3,TGTGCCAGCAGCGCGTCAGATACGCAGTATTTT,CASSASDTQYF
TRBD2,.,TRBV7-3,TRBJ2-2,TGTGCCAGCAGCCTATGGACTAGCGGAAGATCGAACACCGGGGAGCTGTTTTTT,CASSLWTSGRSNTGELFF
TRBD2,.,TRBV5-4,TRBJ2-7,TGTGCCAGCAGCGCCACCCGCGGGGGGACCCCGGGGGCCCGGAACTACGAGCAGTACTTC,CASSATRGGTPGARNYEQYF
.,.,TRBV11-2,TRBJ2-7,TGTGCCAGCAGCTTATCTGGGGCCGGGGGCTCCTACGAGCAGTACTTC,CASSLSGAGGSYEQYF
TRBD2,.,TRBV7-2,TRBJ2-2,TGTGCCAGCAGCTTCTACCGAGCGGGAGGTCCCGGGGAGCTGTTTTTT,CASSFYRAGGPGELFF
TRBD1,.,TRBV4-1,TRBJ1-1,TGCGCCAGCAGCGGCACCGGGACAGGCGGGATGGGAGCTTTCTTT,CASSGTGTGGMGAFF
TRBD2,.,TRBV25-1,TRBJ2-1,TGTGCCAGCAGGCACCCTAGCGGGGGGGCCAATGAGCAGTTCTTC,CASRHPSGGANEQFF
.,.,TRBV10-3,TRBJ1-1,TGTGCCATCAGTGAGTCGATGGGGGTGGGGGGCACTGAAGCTTTCTTT,CAISESMGVGGTEAFF
.,.,TRBV7-9,TRBJ2-3,TGTGCCAGCAGCCATGAAAGCGGGTTACACACAGATACGCAGTATTTT,CASSHESGLHTDTQYF
TRBD2,.,TRBV9,TRBJ2-1,TGTGCCAGCAGCCCCGGGACTAGCGGGTACAATGAGCAGTTCTTC,CASSPGTSGYNEQFF
.,.,TRBV9,TRBJ1-5,TGTGCCAGCAGCGTAGATTGGGCTCAGCCCCAGCATTTT,CASSVDWAQPQHF
TRBD1,.,TRBV19,TRBJ1-1,TGTGCCAGCGAAACGGGACAGGGGAACACTGAAGCTTTCTTT,CASETGQGNTEAFF
.,.,TRBV4-1,TRBJ1-4,TGCGCCAGCAGCCAACCAAGGGGTGGGGCAACTAATGAAAAACTGTTTTTT,CASSQPRGGATNEKLFF
.,.,TRBV28,TRBJ2-5,TGTGCCAGCAGTTCCGGGAACCAAGAGACCCAGTACTTC,CASSSGNQETQYF
TRBD2,once,TRBV30,TRBJ2-5,TGTGCCTGGACTAGCGGGGGGGAGACCCAGTACTTC,CAWTSGGETQYF
TRBD1,.,TRBV18,TRBJ2-1,TGTGCCAGCTCACCGGGACAGGGGCCCTACAATGAGCAGTTCTTC,CASSPGQGPYNEQFF
.,.,TRBV12-2,TRBJ1-1,TGTGCAAGTCGCTTAGGGGTCGGCAGGTTCGGGAACACTGAAGCTTTCTTT,CASRLGVGRFGNTEAFF
TRBD1,.,TRBV13,TRBJ2-1,TGTGCCAGCAGCTCAAGACAGGGACCCTATCCTGAGCAGTTCTTC,CASSSRQGPYPEQFF
TRBD1,.,TRBV28,TRBJ1-5,TGTGCCACCCAGGGGGCCCGGGGTCAGCCCCAGCATTTT,CATQGARGQPQHF
TRBD2,.,TRBV5-1,TRBJ2-1,TGCGCCAGCACCCCAGTCGAGCGGGGGAGCTCCTACAATGAGCAGTTCTTC,CASTPVERGSSYNEQFF
.,.,TRBV5-8,TRBJ2-1,TGTGCCAGCAGCTCCCCCAGGGCCGCTGTCCATGAGCAGTTCTTC,CASSSPRAAVHEQFF
.,.,TRBV6-4,TRBJ2-7,TGTGCCATTTTAAACGGACAGACCTACGAGCAGTACTTC,CAILNGQTYEQYF
.,.,TRBV19,TRBJ1-3,TGTGCCAGTAGTATAGAGGGCAGGAATTACGGAAACACCATATATTTT,CASSIEGRNYGNTIYF
TRBD2,.,TRBV5-1,TRBJ2-1,TGCGCCAGCAGCTTGGTACCTACTAGCGGGGGGGCCGACAATGAGCAGTTCTTC,CASSLVPTSGGADNEQFF
.,once,TRBV5-4,TRBJ2-3,TGTGCCAGCGCGGGGTCGGGGGTCACAGATACGCAGTATTTT,CASAGSGVTDTQYF
TRBD2,.,TRBV5-1,TRBJ2-3,TGCGCCAGCCTAAGCGGGGCCCTCACAGATACGCAGTATTTT,CASLSGALTDTQYF
TRBD1,.,TRBV5-8,TRBJ1-5,TGTGCCAGCAGCACTGACAGGGAAGTGAGTCAGCCCCAGCATTTT,CASSTDREVSQPQHF
TRBD2,.,TRBV7-9,TRBJ2-1,TGTGCCAGCAGCTTAGTAAGTCTCGCGGGGGATGAGCAGTTCTTC,CASSLVSLAGDEQFF
.,.,TRBV6-6,TRBJ1-1,TGTGCCAGCAGTAGCCCCGCGGCGGGGAGGACTGAAGCTTTCTTT,CASSSPAAGRTEAFF
TRBD2,once,TRBV5-1,TRBJ2-3,TGCGCCAGCAGCCCGAGCGGGGGGGGTGCGGATACGCAGTATTTT,CASSPSGGGADTQYF
.,.,TRBV15,TRBJ1-1,TGTGCCACCAGCAGAGATAGGGTCAGGGGGAACACTGAAGCTTTCTTT,CATSRDRVRGNTEAFF
TRBD2,once,TRBV4-2,TRBJ2-4,TGTGCCAGCAGCCAAGATGGCTTGAGAGCGGGGGATGGGAACATTCAGTACTTC,CASSQDGLRAGDGNIQYF
TRBD1,.,TRBV7-2,TRBJ2-7,TGTGCCAGCATGCTTCTCGCTCAGGGGGCGACCTACGAGCAGTACTTC,CASMLLAQGATYEQYF
.,.,TRBV27,TRBJ1-4,TGTGCCAGCAGTCTCCGGACGGGCAGGGTTGGTGAAAAACTGTTTTTT,CASSLRTGRVGEKLFF
.,.,TRBV4-1,TRBJ1-2,TGCGCCTCTCGTACCGAGTGGTCGAACTATGGCTACACCTTC,CASRTEWSNYGYTF
TRBD1,.,TRBV20-1,TRBJ1-2,TGCAGTGCCGGACAGGCCGGTGGCTACACCTTC,CSAGQAGGYTF
.,once,TRBV14,TRBJ1-4,TGTGCCAGCAGCCGGGACAACGAGGAAAAACTGTTTTTT,CASSRDNEEKLFF
.,.,TRBV7-9,TRBJ2-3,TGTGCCAGCAGTACAGGACCAGATACGCAGTATTTT,CASSTGPDTQYF
.,.,TRBV11-3,TRBJ2-7,TGTGCCAGCAGCTTCCAGGCTGGCAACTACGAGCAGTACTTC,CASSFQAGNYEQYF
TRBD2,.,TRBV7-7,TRBJ2-5,TGTGCTAGCAGCTTAGTACTAGCGGGAGTTCGCCAAGAGACCCAGTACTTC,CASSLVLAGVRQETQYF
TRBD2,.,TRBV7-2,TRBJ2-1,TGTGCCAGCAGCTGGGCTGACGGGAGGTACCACAATGAGCAGTTCTTC,CASSWADGRYHNEQFF
.,.,TRBV5-4,TRBJ2-7,TGTGCCAGCAGCCAAGAATTGCGGGGAGGCTACGAGCAGTACTTC,CASSQELRGGYEQYF
TRBD1,.,TRBV13,TRBJ1-1,TGTGCCAGCAGCGCCTTGGACAGGCGAAATTTGAACACTGAAGCTTTCTTT,CASSALDRRNLNTEAFF
TRBD2,.,TRBV10-2,TRBJ2-5,TGCGCCAGCACCGGCGGGGGGGCCGGAGAGACCCAGTACTTC,CASTGGGAGETQYF
.,.,TRBV28,TRBJ2-2,TGTGCCAGCAGATCCGGACAACCGAACACCGGGGAGCTGTTTTTT,CASRSGQPNTGELFF
.,once,TRBV30,TRBJ1-5,TGTGCCTGGAGTGAGGGGCCTGGGAAGCAGCCCCAGCATTTT,CAWSEGPGKQPQHF
TRBD2,.,TRBV29-1,TRBJ2-5,TGCAGCATTCCGAAAATAGCGGGAGGAGAGACCCAGTACTTC,CSIPKIAGGETQYF
.,.,TRBV7-8,TRBJ2-2,TGTGCCAGCAGCTTAGCAGGGAGCGCTGGGGAGCTGTTTTTT,CASSLAGSAGELFF
TRBD1,.,TRBV9,TRBJ1-6,TGTGCCAGCAGGAGAGGGGACAGGGTAAACTCACCCCTCCACTTT,CASRRGDRVNSPLHF
.,.,TRBV27,TRBJ1-5,TGTGCCAGCACCCCCTCCCATTTT,CASTPSHF
TRBD2,.,TRBV18,TRBJ2-1,TGTGCCAGCTCACCACGTCGAGGGGGCTTGGAGGCTAGCGGGGGATCTGAGCAGTTCTTC,CASSPRRGGLEASGGSEQFF